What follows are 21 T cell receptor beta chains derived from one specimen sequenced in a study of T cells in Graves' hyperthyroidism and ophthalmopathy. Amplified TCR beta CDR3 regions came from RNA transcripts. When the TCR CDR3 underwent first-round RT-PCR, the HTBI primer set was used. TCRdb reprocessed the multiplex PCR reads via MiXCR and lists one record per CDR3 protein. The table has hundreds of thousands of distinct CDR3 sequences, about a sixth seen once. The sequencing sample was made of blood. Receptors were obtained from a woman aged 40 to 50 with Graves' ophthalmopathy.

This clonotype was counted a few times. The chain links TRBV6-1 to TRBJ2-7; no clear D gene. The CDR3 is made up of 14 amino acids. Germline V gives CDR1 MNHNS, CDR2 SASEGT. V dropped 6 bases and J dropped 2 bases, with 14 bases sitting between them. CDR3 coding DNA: TGTGCCAGCAGCCAACAAAAAAGGGCCTACGAGCAGTACTTC. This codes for CASSQQKRAYEQYF.

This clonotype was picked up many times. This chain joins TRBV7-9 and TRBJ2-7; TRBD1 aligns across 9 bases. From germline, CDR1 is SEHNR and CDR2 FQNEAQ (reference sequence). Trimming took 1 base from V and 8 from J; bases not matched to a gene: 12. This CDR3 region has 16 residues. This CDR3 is CASSLEGQGVLSKQYF. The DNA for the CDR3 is TGTGCCAGCAGCTTAGAGGGACAGGGAGTGCTTAGCAAGCAGTACTTC.

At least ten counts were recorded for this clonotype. This CDR3 reads CSADPQGLAGVDTQYF. CDR3 bases: TGCAGTGCTGACCCTCAGGGACTAGCGGGAGTTGATACGCAGTATTTT. The chain has TRBV20-1 and TRBJ2-3, with 14 bases that match TRBD2. V dropped 5 bases and J dropped 6; count of bases not matched to a gene: 10. The CDR3 is made up of 16 amino acids. Germline CDR1 reads DFQATT; CDR2 reads SNEGSKA (reference sequence).

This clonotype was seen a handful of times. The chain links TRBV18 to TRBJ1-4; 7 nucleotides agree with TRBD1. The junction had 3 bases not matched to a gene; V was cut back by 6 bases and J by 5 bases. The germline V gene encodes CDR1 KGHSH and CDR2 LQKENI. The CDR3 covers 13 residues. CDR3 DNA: TGTGCCAGCTCCCGGGGACAGAATGAAAAACTGTTTTTT. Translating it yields CASSRGQNEKLFF.

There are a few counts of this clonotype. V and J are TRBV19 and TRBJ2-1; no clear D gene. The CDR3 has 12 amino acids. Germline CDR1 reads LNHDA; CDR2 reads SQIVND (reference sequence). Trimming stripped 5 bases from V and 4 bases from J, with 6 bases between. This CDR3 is CASSGRYNEQFF. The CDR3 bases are TGTGCCAGTAGTGGGCGATACAATGAGCAGTTCTTC. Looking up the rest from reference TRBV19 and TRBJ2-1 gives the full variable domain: DGGITQSPKYLFRKEGQNVTLSCEQNLNHDAMYWYRQDPGQGLRLIYYSQIVNDFQKGDIAEGYSVSREKKESFPLTVTSAQKNPTAFYLCASSGRYNEQFFGPGTRLTVL.

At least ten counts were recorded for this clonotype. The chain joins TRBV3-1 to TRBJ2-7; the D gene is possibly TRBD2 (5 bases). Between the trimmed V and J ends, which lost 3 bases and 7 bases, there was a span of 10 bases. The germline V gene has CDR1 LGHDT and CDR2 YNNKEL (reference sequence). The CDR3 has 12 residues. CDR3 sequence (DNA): TGTGCCAGCAGCCAGGCGGGTCGGGAGCAGTACTTC. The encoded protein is CASSQAGREQYF.

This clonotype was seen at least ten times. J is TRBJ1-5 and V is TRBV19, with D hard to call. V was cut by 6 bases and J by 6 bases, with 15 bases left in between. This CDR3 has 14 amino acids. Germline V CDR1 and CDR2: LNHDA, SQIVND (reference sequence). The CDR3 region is CASRSQIETQPQHF. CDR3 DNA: TGTGCCAGTAGAAGCCAAATAGAGACTCAGCCCCAGCATTTT.

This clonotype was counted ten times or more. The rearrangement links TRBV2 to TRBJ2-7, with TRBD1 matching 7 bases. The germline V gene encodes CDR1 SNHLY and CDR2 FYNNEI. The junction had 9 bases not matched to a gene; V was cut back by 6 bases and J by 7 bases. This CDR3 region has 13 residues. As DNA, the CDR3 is TGTGCCAGCAGCGGGACAGCCCCAGGGGAGCAGTACTTC. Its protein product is CASSGTAPGEQYF.

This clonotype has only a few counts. The CDR3 DNA is TGTGCCATCAGTGAGGGACTGGATGCCTACAATGAGCAGTTCTTC. This gives the protein CAISEGLDAYNEQFF. The rearrangement uses TRBV10-3 and TRBJ2-1; D is perhaps TRBD2 (5 bases). This CDR3 has 15 amino acids. Germline assignment: CDR1 ENHRY and CDR2 SYGVKD. Trimming cost V 2 bases and J 2 bases, with 10 bases left between them.

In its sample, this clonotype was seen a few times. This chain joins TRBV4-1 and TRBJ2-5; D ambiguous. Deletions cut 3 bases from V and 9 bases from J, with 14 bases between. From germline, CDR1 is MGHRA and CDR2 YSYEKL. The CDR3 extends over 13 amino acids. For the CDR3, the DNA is TGCGCCAGCAGCCAGCAAGGTCTTGGGGCCCAGTACTTC. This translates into CASSQQGLGAQYF.

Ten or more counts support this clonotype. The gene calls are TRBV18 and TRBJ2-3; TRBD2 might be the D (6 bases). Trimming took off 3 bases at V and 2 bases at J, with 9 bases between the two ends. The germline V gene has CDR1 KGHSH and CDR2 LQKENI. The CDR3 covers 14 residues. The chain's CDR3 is CASSPSGYTDTQYF. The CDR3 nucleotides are TGTGCCAGCTCACCTAGCGGATACACAGATACGCAGTATTTT.

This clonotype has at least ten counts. In DNA, the CDR3 is TGCGCCAGCAGCCTAATTCCGGCCCCTCCTGCCAATGAGCAGTTCTTC. Translated: CASSLIPAPPANEQFF. This chain connects TRBV5-1 to TRBJ2-1, with no clear D. Germline CDR1 and CDR2: SGHRS and YFSETQ. The CDR3 extends over 16 amino acids. The ends were cut back, 4 bases at V and 6 bases at J, with 20 bases in the middle.

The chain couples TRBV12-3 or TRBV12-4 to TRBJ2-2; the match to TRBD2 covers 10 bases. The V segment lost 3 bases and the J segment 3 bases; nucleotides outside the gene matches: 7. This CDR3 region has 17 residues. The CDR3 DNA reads TGTGCCAGCAGTTTGGTTACTAGCGGGGTGTACACCGGGGAGCTGTTTTTT. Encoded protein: CASSLVTSGVYTGELFF.

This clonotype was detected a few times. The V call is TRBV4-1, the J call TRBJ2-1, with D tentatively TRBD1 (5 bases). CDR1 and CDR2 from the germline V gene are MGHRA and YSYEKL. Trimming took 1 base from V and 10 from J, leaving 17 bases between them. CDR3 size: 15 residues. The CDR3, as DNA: TGCGCCAGCAGCCAAGGCAGGGTGGAATACGTGGAGCAGTTCTTC. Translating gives CASSQGRVEYVEQFF.

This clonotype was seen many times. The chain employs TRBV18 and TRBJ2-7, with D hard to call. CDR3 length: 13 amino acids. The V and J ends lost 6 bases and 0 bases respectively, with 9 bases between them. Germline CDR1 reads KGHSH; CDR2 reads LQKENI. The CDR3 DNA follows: TGTGCCAGCTCCCCGATCTCCTCCTACGAGCAGTACTTC. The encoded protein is CASSPISSYEQYF.

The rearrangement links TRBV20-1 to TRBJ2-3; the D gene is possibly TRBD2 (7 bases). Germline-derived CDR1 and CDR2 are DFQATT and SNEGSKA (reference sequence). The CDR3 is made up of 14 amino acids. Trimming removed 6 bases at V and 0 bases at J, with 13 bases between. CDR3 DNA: TGCAGTGCCATGGGGGGGCCCAGCACAGATACGCAGTATTTT. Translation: CSAMGGPSTDTQYF.

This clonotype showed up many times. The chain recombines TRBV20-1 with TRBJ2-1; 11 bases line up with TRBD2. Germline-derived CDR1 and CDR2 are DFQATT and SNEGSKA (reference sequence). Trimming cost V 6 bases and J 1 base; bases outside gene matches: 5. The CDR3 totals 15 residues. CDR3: CSAMGLAASYNEQFF. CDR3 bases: TGCAGTGCCATGGGACTAGCGGCATCCTACAATGAGCAGTTCTTC.

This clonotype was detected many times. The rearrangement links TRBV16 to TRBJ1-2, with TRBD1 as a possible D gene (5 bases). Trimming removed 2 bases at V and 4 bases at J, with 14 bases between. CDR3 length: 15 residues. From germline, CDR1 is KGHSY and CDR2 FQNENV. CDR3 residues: CASSQRNIRAYGYTF. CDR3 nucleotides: TGTGCCAGCAGCCAACGGAATATCAGGGCCTATGGCTACACCTTC.

This CDR3 reads CATSDLITDTQYF. DNA for the CDR3: TGTGCCACCAGTGATTTAATAACAGATACGCAGTATTTT. The V and J genes are TRBV24-1 and TRBJ2-3, with D hard to call. There are 13 residues in the CDR3. CDR1 is KGHDR, CDR2 SFDVKD, per germline. The V end lost 1 base, the J end lost 3 bases, and 4 bases lay between the germline ends.

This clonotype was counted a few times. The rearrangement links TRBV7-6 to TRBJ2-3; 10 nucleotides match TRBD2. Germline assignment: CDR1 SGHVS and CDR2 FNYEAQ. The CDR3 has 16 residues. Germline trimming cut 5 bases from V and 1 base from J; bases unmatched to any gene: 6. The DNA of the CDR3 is TGTGCCAGCAGCGAAGCGGGGGGGGGCCGCACAGATACGCAGTATTTT. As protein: CASSEAGGGRTDTQYF.

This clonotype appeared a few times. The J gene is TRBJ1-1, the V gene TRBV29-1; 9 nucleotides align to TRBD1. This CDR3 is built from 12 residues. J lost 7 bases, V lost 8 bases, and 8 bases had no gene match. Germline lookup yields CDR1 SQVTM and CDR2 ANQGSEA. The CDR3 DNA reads TGCAGCTCCTACAGGGGGCAGGGTGAAGCTTTCTTT. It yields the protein CSSYRGQGEAFF.